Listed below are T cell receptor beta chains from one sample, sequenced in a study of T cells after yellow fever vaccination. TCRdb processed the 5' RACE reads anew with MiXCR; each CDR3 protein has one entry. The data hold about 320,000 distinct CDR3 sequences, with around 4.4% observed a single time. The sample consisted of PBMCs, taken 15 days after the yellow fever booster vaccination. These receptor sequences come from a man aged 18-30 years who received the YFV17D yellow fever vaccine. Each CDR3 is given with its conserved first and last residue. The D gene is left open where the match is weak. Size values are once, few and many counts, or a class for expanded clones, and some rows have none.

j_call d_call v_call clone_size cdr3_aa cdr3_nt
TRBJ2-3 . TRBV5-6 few CASTFATGTGGDTQYF TGTGCCAGCACCTTTGCCACCGGGACTGGAGGAGATACGCAGTATTTT
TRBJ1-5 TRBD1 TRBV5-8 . CASSWTGSNQPQHF TGTGCCAGCAGCTGGACAGGGAGCAATCAGCCCCAGCATTTT
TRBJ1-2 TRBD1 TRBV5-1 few CASSSGQDTYGYTF TGCGCCAGCAGCTCGGGACAGGATACCTATGGCTACACCTTC
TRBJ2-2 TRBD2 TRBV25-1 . CASLLAGTGELFF TGTGCCAGCCTACTAGCGGGCACCGGGGAGCTGTTTTTT
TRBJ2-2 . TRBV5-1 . CASSLRATYTGELFF TGCGCCAGCAGCTTGAGGGCGACTTACACCGGGGAGCTGTTTTTT
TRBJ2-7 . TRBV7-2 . CASSLGGRPYEQYF TGTGCCAGCAGCTTAGGTGGCAGGCCCTACGAGCAGTACTTC
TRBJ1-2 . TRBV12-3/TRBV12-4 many CASTPWINYGYTF TGTGCCAGCACCCCTTGGATTAACTATGGCTACACCTTC
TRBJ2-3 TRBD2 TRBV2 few CASWTSGGADTQYF TGTGCCAGTTGGACTAGCGGGGGCGCAGATACGCAGTATTTT
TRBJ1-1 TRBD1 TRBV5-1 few CASSQGQGWTEAFF TGCGCCAGCAGCCAAGGACAGGGATGGACTGAAGCTTTCTTT
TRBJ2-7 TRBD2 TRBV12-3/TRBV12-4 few CASSLGGLVDEQYF TGTGCCAGCAGCTTAGGGGGACTAGTCGACGAGCAGTACTTC
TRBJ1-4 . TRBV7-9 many CASSFGEEKLFF TGTGCCAGCAGCTTCGGGGAGGAAAAACTGTTTTTT
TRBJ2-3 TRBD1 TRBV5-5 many CASSFLEGTGSTDTQYF TGTGCCAGCAGCTTTTTGGAGGGGACAGGTAGCACAGATACGCAGTATTTT
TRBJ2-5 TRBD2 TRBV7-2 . CASSFREGGGALETQYF TGTGCCAGCAGCTTTAGGGAAGGCGGGGGGGCCCTCGAGACCCAGTACTTC
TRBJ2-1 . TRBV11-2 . CASSLGANEQFF TGTGCCAGCAGCTTAGGGGCAAATGAGCAGTTCTTC
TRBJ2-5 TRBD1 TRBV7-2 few CASSQDRGRHETQYF TGTGCCAGCAGTCAGGACAGGGGGCGTCATGAGACCCAGTACTTC
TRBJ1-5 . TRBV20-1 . CSARRNAWPQPQHF TGCAGTGCTAGGAGGAACGCATGGCCTCAGCCCCAGCATTTT